Below, 25 T cell receptor delta chains from the same sample are listed, as sequenced in a study of gamma-delta T cells after stem cell transplantation. TCRdb re-called clones from the RT-PCR reads using CATT. The sample has 1,500 to 2,000 delta-chain clones, 45% to 50% seen once. The sequencing sample was made of gamma-delta T cells. The receptors derive from a human donor. It is not recorded whose cells these are; they may come from a transplant donor.

This clone was seen just once. The J gene is TRDJ1, the V gene TRDV2, with 10 bases fitting TRDD3. The CDR3 extends over 23 amino acids. The J segment lost 0 bases and the V segment lost 0 bases, leaving 24 bases of the junction unmatched. The germline gives CDR1 GEAIGNYY, CDR2 EKD. The CDR3 spells CACDTVADRANTGGCAYTDKLIF. The DNA of the CDR3 is TGTGCCTGTGACACCGTAGCTGACCGGGCCAATACTGGGGGATGCGCCTACACCGATAAACTCATCTTT.

In regard to this clone: Other DNA sequences in the same sample also yield this CDR3. The chain joins TRDV2 to TRDJ1; D is unclear. The V gene's germline CDR1 is GEAIGNYY and CDR2 EKD. The CDR3 extends over 14 amino acids. V lost 3 bases and J 0 bases, leaving 10 bases between the germline ends. The CDR3 DNA is TGTGCCTGTGACTCCGTAGGGGACACCGATAAACTCATCTTT. This codes for CACDSVGDTDKLIF.

The count of this clone is one. A much larger clonotype is one base distant, so this may be a read error. Additional DNA sequences in this sample encode the identical CDR3. The chain is built from TRDV2 and TRDJ2; 9 bases map to TRDD3. Germline CDR1 and CDR2: GEAIGNYY and EKD. The CDR3 is 19 amino acids. V lost 2 bases, J lost 2 bases, and 14 bases stayed unmatched. CDR3 nucleotides: TGTGCCTGTGACAACATACTGGGGGACAAACGACCCTTGACAGCACAACTCTTCTTT. Translation gives CACDNILGDKRPLTAQLFF.

In its sample, this clone was seen a few times. V usage is TRDV2 and J usage is TRDJ1, with D perhaps matching TRDD3 (6 bases). The CDR3 loop spans 15 amino acids. V was shortened by 5 bases and J by 0 bases, with 15 bases between the two germline ends. CDR1 and CDR2 (germline): GEAIGNYY, EKD. In nucleotides, the CDR3 is TGTGCCTGTGTCCCCTTGGGGGGGGACACCGATAAACTCATCTTT. It codes for CACVPLGGDTDKLIF.

As for this clone: With a much larger clone just one base away, this may be a read error. Distinct nucleotide sequences in the sample also encode this CDR3. The chain is built from TRDV2 and TRDJ1; TRDD3 agrees at 8 bases. This CDR3 has 19 amino acids. Germline V gene lookup returns CDR1 GEAIGNYY and CDR2 EKD. CDR3: CACDTVSGRTGGYTDKLIF. The CDR3 coding sequence is TGTGCCTGCGACACCGTGTCTGGTCGTACTGGGGGGTACACCGATAAACTCATCTTT.

This rearrangement joins TRDV2 to TRDJ1; 10 bases are a match to TRDD3. The germline V gene has CDR1 GEAIGNYY and CDR2 EKD. Losses at the gene ends were 3 bases for V and 2 bases for J; bases not matched to a gene: 2. CDR3 length: 14 residues. The CDR3 DNA follows: TGTGCCTGTGACCGACTGGGGGATACCGATAAACTCATCTTT. Translating it yields CACDRLGDTDKLIF.

J is TRDJ1 and V is TRDV2, with 9 bases aligning to TRDD3. CDR3 size: 17 residues. Germline lookup yields CDR1 GEAIGNYY and CDR2 EKD. V lost 4 bases, J lost 3 bases, and 14 bases stayed unmatched. This chain's CDR3 is CACDELLGDGHADKLIF. DNA of the CDR3: TGTGCCTGTGATGAACTACTGGGGGACGGACACGCCGATAAACTCATCTTT.

This chain uses TRDV2 with TRDJ1; perhaps TRDD3 as D (6 bases). Trimming shortened V by 3 bases and J by 2 bases, and 36 bases separated the two germline ends. CDR1 and CDR2 from the germline V gene are GEAIGNYY and EKD. The CDR3 contains 22 residues. This CDR3 is CACDPLLGGVEEGLPETDKLIF. The CDR3 DNA reads as TGTGCCTGTGACCCCCTACTTGGGGGCGTTGAGGAGGGCCTCCCTGAGACCGATAAACTCATCTTT.

This chain uses TRDV2 with TRDJ1, with 8 positions matching TRDD3. The length of the CDR3 is 18 residues. The ends lost 0 bases at V and 6 bases at J; junction bases unmatched: 17. Germline V gives CDR1 GEAIGNYY, CDR2 EKD. The CDR3 region is CACDTIRLGDKLEYKLIF. The CDR3 nucleotides read TGTGCCTGTGACACCATACGTCTGGGGGACAAGCTGGAATATAAACTCATCTTT.

This clone was observed a few times. The chain joins TRDV2 to TRDJ3; 13 nucleotides line up with TRDD3. CDR3 length equals 20 residues. CDR1 is GEAIGNYY, CDR2 EKD, per germline. V lost 6 bases and J lost 0; bases outside the gene matches: 10. For the CDR3, the DNA is TGTGCCTGTTGTCCGGTACTGGGGGATACGAGCTCCTGGGACACCCGACAGATGTTTTTC. Translation gives CACCPVLGDTSSWDTRQMFF.

This rearrangement joins TRDV2 to TRDJ3, with TRDD3 identical over 10 bases. This CDR3 contains 20 residues. The germline V gene encodes CDR1 GEAIGNYY and CDR2 EKD. The ends lost 1 base at V and 0 bases at J; junction bases unmatched: 8. The CDR3 DNA follows: TGTGCCTGTGACACGTACTGGGGGATGACTAGCTCCTGGGACACCCGACAGATGTTTTTC. Translated: CACDTYWGMTSSWDTRQMFF.

As concerns this clone: This sequence is one base from a far larger clone and is likely a read error. The V and J genes are TRDV2 and TRDJ1, with 7 bases fitting TRDD3. Trimming at V came to 6 bases and at J to 1 base, leaving 7 bases not matched to a gene. CDR3 length equals 14 residues. CDR1 GEAIGNYY and CDR2 EKD come from the germline V gene. The CDR3 reads CACLPLGGTDKLIF. The CDR3 DNA is TGTGCCTGTCTGCCGCTGGGGGGCACCGATAAACTCATCTTT.

The chain has TRDV2 and TRDJ1, with D possibly matching TRDD3 (5 bases). In germline, CDR1 is GEAIGNYY, CDR2 EKD. V was shortened by 0 bases and J by 5 bases, with 27 bases between the two germline ends. The CDR3 runs to 19 residues. CDR3 DNA sequence: TGTGCCTGTGACACCGTAGGAGGGGACTTCGTTGGGGAGGTGGATAAACTCATCTTT. This encodes CACDTVGGDFVGEVDKLIF.

This rearrangement joins TRDV2 to TRDJ3; 7 bases match TRDD3. J was trimmed by 1 base and V by 4 bases; bases with no gene match: 9. Germline V gene data show CDR1 as GEAIGNYY and CDR2 as EKD. The CDR3 runs 18 residues. In DNA, the CDR3 is TGTGCCTGTGATAGTACTGGGGCTGGTTCCTGGGACACCCGACAGATGTTTTTC. Translated: CACDSTGAGSWDTRQMFF.

This clone was seen a few times. The chain couples TRDV2 to TRDJ1; a weak D match, TRDD3 (5 bases). The germline gives CDR1 GEAIGNYY, CDR2 EKD. V lost 0 bases and J lost 0, with 13 bases in between. The CDR3 runs 16 residues. The CDR3 loop reads CACDTVGGSYTDKLIF. CDR3 in DNA: TGTGCCTGTGACACCGTCGGGGGCTCGTACACCGATAAACTCATCTTT.

Turning to this clone: Other DNA sequences in the same sample also yield this CDR3. J is TRDJ1 and V is TRDV2; D is ambiguous. This CDR3 contains 14 residues. V lost 0 bases and J lost 1, with 8 bases in between. CDR1 and CDR2 (germline): GEAIGNYY, EKD. For the CDR3, the DNA is TGTGCCTGTGACACCGTGGGTGGCACCGATAAACTCATCTTT. Amino acid sequence: CACDTVGGTDKLIF.

This clone is categorized as large. The V gene is TRDV2, the J gene TRDJ1; D might be TRDD3 (6 bases). The CDR3 runs 16 residues. The germline V gene encodes CDR1 GEAIGNYY and CDR2 EKD. The ends were cut back, 0 bases at V and 2 bases at J, with 15 bases in the middle. The CDR3 sequence: CACDTVGVAITDKLIF. The CDR3 nucleotides are TGTGCCTGTGACACCGTGGGGGTTGCAATTACCGATAAACTCATCTTT.

In its sample, this clone was seen a few times. The V and J genes are TRDV2 and TRDJ1; D is unresolved. CDR1 GEAIGNYY and CDR2 EKD come from the germline V gene. The CDR3 is 22 residues long. Trimming pared 0 bases from V and 0 bases from J, leaving 31 bases between. CDR3 region: CACDTVQGLGPSGAGYTDKLIF. CDR3 bases: TGTGCCTGTGACACCGTTCAGGGCCTAGGACCCTCGGGCGCGGGTTACACCGATAAACTCATCTTT.

The chain links TRDV2 to TRDJ1, with TRDD3 matching 11 bases. The germline CDR1 and CDR2 sequences are GEAIGNYY and EKD. The CDR3 extends over 14 amino acids. V lost 4 bases to trimming and J lost 5 bases; unmatched junction nucleotides: 5. CDR3 sequence: CACESWGIRDKLIF. CDR3 in DNA: TGTGCCTGTGAGTCTTGGGGGATACGGGATAAACTCATCTTT.

This clone was found once. The V and J genes are TRDV2 and TRDJ1; no clear D gene. The CDR3 loop spans 17 amino acids. V was cut by 3 bases and J by 3 bases, with 22 bases left in between. Per germline, CDR1 GEAIGNYY and CDR2 EKD. CDR3 sequence (DNA): TGTGCCTGTGACCCCCTTTCCCAGACGCCGTCCCCCGATAAACTCATCTTT. Its translation is CACDPLSQTPSPDKLIF.

The genes are TRDV2 and TRDJ1; 7 nucleotides line up with TRDD3. Germline CDR1 GEAIGNYY, CDR2 EKD. The CDR3 runs to 14 residues. V trimming: 3 bases; J trimming: 0 bases; junction bases outside the gene matches: 3. CDR3 loop: CACDPLGDTDKLIF. CDR3 nucleotides: TGTGCCTGTGACCCTCTGGGGGACACCGATAAACTCATCTTT.

Comments on this clone: With a far larger clone one base away, a read error is the likely cause. V is TRDV2 and J is TRDJ1; TRDD3 aligns across 8 bases. The CDR3 sequence is 18 residues long. Germline-derived CDR1 and CDR2 are GEAIGNYY and EKD. V shed 2 bases and J 0 bases; nucleotides not matched to a gene: 13. CDR3 bases: TGTGCCTGTGACAGACTGGGGGGTGTCGGGGGGTACACCGATAAACTCATCTTT. Translation gives CACDRLGGVGGYTDKLIF.

Of note for this clone: Its ends do not fully match the called genes, so a read error is possible. Additional DNA sequences in this sample encode the identical CDR3. This rearrangement joins TRDV2 to TRDJ1, with TRDD3 identical over 7 bases. The germline V gene encodes CDR1 GEAIGNYY and CDR2 EKD. This CDR3 contains 15 residues. The CDR3 DNA reads as TGTGCCTGCGACACGTTAATGAGACTGGGGGATAAACTCATCTTT. It translates to CACDTLMRLGDKLIF.

A few counts support this clone. The CDR3 reads CACDPVLGDTSSSWDTRQMFF. CDR3 in DNA: TGTGCCTGTGACCCCGTACTGGGGGATACGTCTAGCTCCTGGGACACCCGACAGATGTTTTTC. This chain joins TRDV2 and TRDJ3; 13 bases agree with TRDD3. CDR3 size: 21 residues. V trimming: 3 bases; J trimming: 0 bases; junction bases outside the gene matches: 10. Germline loops: CDR1 GEAIGNYY, CDR2 EKD.

In regard to this clone: A read error is likely here: a far larger clone is one base away. The CDR3 nucleotides read TGTGCCCGTGACGCTATACTGGGGGATACGCGGGCGAACACGAAACGACAGATGTTTTTC. Its protein product is CARDAILGDTRANTKRQMFF. The gene calls are TRDV2 and TRDJ3; TRDD3 aligns across 13 bases. The CDR3 has 20 amino acids. CDR1 is GEAIGNYY, CDR2 EKD, per germline.